This entry describes one T cell receptor (beta chain). What it binds is unknown. The CDR3 length is 13 residues. The ends were cut back, 5 bases at V and 1 base at J, with 9 bases in the middle. Looked up from germline, CDR1 is LGHNA and CDR2 is YSLEER. 60 Vbeta and 13 Jbeta primers were used in PCR. Some clones are missing from TCRdb's copy, which holds only in-frame ones; the method was immunoSEQ multiplex PCR. The sample lists approximately 190,000 clones, about 70% seen once, with over 1.5% in the top ten. The entry originates in a study of cytomegalovirus exposure and HLA in healthy donors. Study details: Some 85 million unique TCRs, all from HLA-typed donors, were included in an early release of the data. General study findings and limits: Three chains linked to CMV were shown in vitro to be specific for CMV antigens.

The chain links TRBV4-3 to TRBJ2-7; D not resolved. The sequenced material came from PBMCs. This receptor was taken from a woman in her 30s in good health and CMV-seronegative. The CDR3 DNA sequence: TGCGCCAGCAGCTACGCCGGGTCCTACGAGCAGTACTTC. Its protein is CASSYAGSYEQYF.